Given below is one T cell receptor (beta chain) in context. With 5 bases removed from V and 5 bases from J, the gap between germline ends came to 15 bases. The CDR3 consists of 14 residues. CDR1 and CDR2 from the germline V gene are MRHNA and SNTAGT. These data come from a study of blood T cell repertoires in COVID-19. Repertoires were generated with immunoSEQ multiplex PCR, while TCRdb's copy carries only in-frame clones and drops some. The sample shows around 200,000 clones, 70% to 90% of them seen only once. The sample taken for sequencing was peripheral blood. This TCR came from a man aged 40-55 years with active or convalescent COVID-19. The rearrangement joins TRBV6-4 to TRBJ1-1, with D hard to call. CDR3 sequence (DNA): TGTGCCAGCAGTAGGGAATCGGGAGCAACTGAAGCTTTCTTT. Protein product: CASSRESGATEAFF.